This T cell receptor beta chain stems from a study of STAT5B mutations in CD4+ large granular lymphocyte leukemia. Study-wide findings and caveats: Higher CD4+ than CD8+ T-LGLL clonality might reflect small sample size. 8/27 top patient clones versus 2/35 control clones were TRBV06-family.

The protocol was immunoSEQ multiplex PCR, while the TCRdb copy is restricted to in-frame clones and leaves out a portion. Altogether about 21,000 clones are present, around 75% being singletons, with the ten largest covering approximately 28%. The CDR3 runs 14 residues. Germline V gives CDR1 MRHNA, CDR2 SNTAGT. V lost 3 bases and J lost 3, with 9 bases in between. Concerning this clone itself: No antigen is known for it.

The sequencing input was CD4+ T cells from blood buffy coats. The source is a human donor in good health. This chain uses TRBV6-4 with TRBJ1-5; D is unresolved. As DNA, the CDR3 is TGTGCCAGCAGTGAGACGTGGAACAATCAGCCCCAGCATTTT. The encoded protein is CASSETWNNQPQHF.